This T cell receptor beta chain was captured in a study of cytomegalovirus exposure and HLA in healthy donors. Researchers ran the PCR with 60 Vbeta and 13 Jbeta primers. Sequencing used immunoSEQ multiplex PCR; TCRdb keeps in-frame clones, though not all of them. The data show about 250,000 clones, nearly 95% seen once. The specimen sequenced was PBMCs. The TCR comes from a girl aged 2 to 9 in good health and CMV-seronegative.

The CDR3 loop reads CASRDRENYGYTF. The CDR3 region has the DNA TGTGCCAGCAGAGACAGGGAAAACTATGGCTACACCTTC. The V gene is TRBV2, the J gene TRBJ1-2, with TRBD1 matching 7 bases. Germline V CDR1 and CDR2: SNHLY, FYNNEI. The CDR3 extends over 13 amino acids. J gave up 2 bases and V 6 bases, and 3 bases lay outside the gene matches. The full variable domain, rest sourced from reference TRBV2 and TRBJ1-2, is EPEVTQTPSHQVTQMGQEVILRCVPISNHLYFYWYRQILGQKVEFLVSFYNNEISEKSEIFDDQFSVERPDGSNFTLKIRSTKLEDSAMYFCASRDRENYGYTFGSGTRLTVV.